These 13 T cell receptor beta chains came from one sample sequenced in a study of T cells in Graves' hyperthyroidism and ophthalmopathy. Amplified TCR beta CDR3 regions derived from RNA transcripts. The HTBI set primed first-round TCR CDR3 RT-PCR. TCRdb used MiXCR to reprocess the multiplex PCR reads, holding one entry per CDR3 protein. The sample contains under 750,000 distinct CDR3 sequences, around 20% of which appear only once. Sequencing was carried out using blood. The receptors originated from a woman between 45 and 60 years old with Graves' hyperthyroidism that later progressed to Graves' ophthalmopathy.

The chain carries TRBV20-1 and TRBJ2-4, with D hard to call. The CDR3 length is 14 residues. CDR1 is DFQATT and CDR2 is SNEGSKA in the germline V gene (reference sequence). V lost 6 bases to trimming and J lost 0 bases, with 12 bases between them. CDR3 residues: CSAIPVLAKNIQYF. The CDR3 coding sequence is TGCAGTGCCATCCCCGTACTAGCCAAAAACATTCAGTACTTC.

This clonotype was found many times. J is TRBJ2-5 and V is TRBV18, with TRBD1 matching 7 bases. J lost 0 bases, V lost 1 base, and 5 bases had no gene match. The CDR3 contains 16 residues. Germline CDR1 KGHSH, CDR2 LQKENI. The CDR3 spells CASSPRGQKYQETQYF. The DNA of the CDR3 is TGTGCCAGCTCACCACGGGGACAGAAGTACCAAGAGACCCAGTACTTC.

This clonotype was recorded at least ten times. This chain links TRBV6-1 with TRBJ2-2, with 7 bases lining up with TRBD1. The CDR3 covers 17 residues. Germline trimming cut 5 bases from V and 3 bases from J; bases unmatched to any gene: 12. Germline V gene lookup returns CDR1 MNHNS and CDR2 SASEGT. The CDR3 sequence: CASSSIRQGKHTGELFF. The DNA of the CDR3 is TGTGCCAGCAGTTCAATAAGACAGGGCAAACACACCGGGGAGCTGTTTTTT.

This clonotype has just a few counts. CDR3: CASSLTGAGLQETQYF. CDR3 bases: TGTGCCAGCAGCCTAACGGGAGCGGGCCTCCAAGAGACCCAGTACTTC. This chain links TRBV9 with TRBJ2-5; possibly TRBD2 for D (6 bases). The CDR3 spans 16 residues. V lost 4 bases, J lost 1 base, and 17 bases lay in between. Germline V gene sequence: CDR1 SGDLS, CDR2 YYNGEE.

This clonotype has a count of ten or more. The chain couples TRBV18 to TRBJ2-1, with 9 bases matching TRBD2. CDR3 size: 19 residues. Per the germline V gene, CDR1 is KGHSH and CDR2 is LQKENI. The V and J ends lost 1 base and 2 bases, in that order; junction bases with no gene match: 12. CDR3 bases: TGTGCCAGCTCACCACGGGCTAGCGGGGCCCCGAGCACCTACAATGAGCAGTTCTTC. It yields the protein CASSPRASGAPSTYNEQFF.

This clonotype was seen only a few times. The V and J genes are TRBV27 and TRBJ2-7; D possibly matches TRBD1 or TRBD2 (6 bases each). The CDR3 totals 15 residues. V was shortened by 5 bases and J by 2 bases, with 16 bases between the two germline ends. Germline V lookup: CDR1 MNHEY, CDR2 SMNVEV (reference sequence). This chain's CDR3 is CASSLHVGGAYEQYF. The CDR3 DNA follows: TGTGCCAGCAGTCTCCATGTGGGGGGCGCCTACGAGCAGTACTTC.

The V gene is TRBV24-1, the J gene TRBJ2-2; D gene uncertain. CDR3 length: 13 residues. Trimming removed 9 bases at V and 1 base at J, with 8 bases between. Germline CDR1 KGHDR, CDR2 SFDVKD. The CDR3 reads CATARENTGELFF. Here the CDR3 DNA reads TGTGCCACCGCCCGAGAGAACACCGGGGAGCTGTTTTTT.

This clonotype was detected a few times. The chain links TRBV11-1 to TRBJ2-3, with 7 bases that match TRBD1. J was trimmed by 0 bases and V by 5 bases; bases with no gene match: 8. The CDR3 contains 16 residues. Germline V gene data show CDR1 as SGHAT and CDR2 as FQDESV (reference sequence). CDR3 amino acids: CASSEIGGTSTDTQYF. CDR3 DNA sequence: TGTGCCAGCAGCGAGATAGGGGGCACTAGCACAGATACGCAGTATTTT.

In this sample, this clonotype turned up a few times. A single base separates this from a much larger clone, so it may be a read error. V gene TRBV3-1 combines with J gene TRBJ1-6; 9 bases are shared with TRBD1. Germline CDR1 LGHDT, CDR2 YNNKEL (reference sequence). CDR3 length: 16 amino acids. CDR3: CASSQGGQGLGSPLRF. The CDR3 DNA is TGTGCCAGCAGCCAAGGAGGACAGGGGCTCGGTTCACCCCTCCGCTTT.

This clonotype was observed at least ten times. The J gene is TRBJ1-4, the V gene TRBV3-1; 7 bases map to TRBD1. The CDR3 has 16 residues. V shed 0 bases and J 7 bases; nucleotides not matched to a gene: 8. Per the germline V gene, CDR1 is LGHDT and CDR2 is YNNKEL (reference sequence). The CDR3 coding sequence is TGTGCCAGCAGCCAAGACCTGACAGGGAGCGGTGAAAAACTGTTTTTT. This codes for CASSQDLTGSGEKLFF.

This clonotype was counted only a few times. The chain employs TRBV19 and TRBJ2-3, with D possibly matching TRBD2 (6 bases). The CDR3 is 14 amino acids. Germline V gene sequence: CDR1 LNHDA, CDR2 SQIVND (reference sequence). V lost 4 bases to trimming and J lost 2 bases, with 10 bases between them. The CDR3 DNA follows: TGTGCCAGTAGTAGAGGGACTGCCACAGATACGCAGTATTTT. This encodes CASSRGTATDTQYF.

This clonotype was observed a few times. V is TRBV6-2 or TRBV6-3 and J is TRBJ2-7, with a possible D match to TRBD1 (6 bases). CDR3 length: 13 amino acids. Germline V gives CDR1 MNHEY, CDR2 SVGEGT. The V end lost 5 bases, the J end lost 2 bases, and 10 bases lay between the germline ends. The CDR3 spells CASSGQIAYEQYF. DNA of the CDR3: TGTGCCAGCAGTGGACAGATCGCCTACGAGCAGTACTTC.

Regarding this clonotype: One end of the junction fails to match germline, which may point to a read error. The chain joins TRBV6-1 to TRBJ1-4, with D perhaps matching TRBD1 (6 bases). Germline loops: CDR1 MNHNS, CDR2 SASEGT. The CDR3 has 13 amino acids. The CDR3 DNA reads as TGTGCCAGCAGGTCGGGGGCTAATGGAAAACTGTTTTTT. This codes for CASRSGANGKLFF.